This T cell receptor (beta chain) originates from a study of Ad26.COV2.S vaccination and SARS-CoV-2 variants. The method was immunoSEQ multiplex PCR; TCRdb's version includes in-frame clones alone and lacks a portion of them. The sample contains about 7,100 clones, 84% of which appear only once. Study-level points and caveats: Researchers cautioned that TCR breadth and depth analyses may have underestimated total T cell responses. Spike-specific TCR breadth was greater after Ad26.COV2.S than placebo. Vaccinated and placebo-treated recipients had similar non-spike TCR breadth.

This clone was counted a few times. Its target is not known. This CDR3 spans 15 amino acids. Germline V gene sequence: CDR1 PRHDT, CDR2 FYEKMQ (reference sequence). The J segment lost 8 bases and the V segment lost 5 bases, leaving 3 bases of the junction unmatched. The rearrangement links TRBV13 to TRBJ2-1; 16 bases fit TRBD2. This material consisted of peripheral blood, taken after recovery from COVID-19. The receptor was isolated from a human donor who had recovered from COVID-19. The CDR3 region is CASSPGTSGGDEQFF. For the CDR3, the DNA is TGTGCCAGCAGCCCCGGGACTAGCGGGGGGGATGAGCAGTTCTTC.